What follows are 26 T cell receptor beta chains derived from one specimen sequenced in a study of T-cell memory formation after mild COVID-19. TCRdb called the 5' RACE reads again in MiXCR, with one record for every CDR3 protein. The sample yields fewer than 50,000 distinct CDR3 sequences, 9% to 15% seen once. Sample: PBMCs or a T cell subset sorted from them (not recorded which). All receptors derive from a man younger than 35 who had mild COVID-19 (a few samples of this study predate the infection). Cell type and time point are not known.

This chain uses TRBV4-3 with TRBJ2-4; possible D gene TRBD2, 5 bases. Germline V gives CDR1 LGHNA, CDR2 YSLEER. V was pared by 3 bases and J by 3 bases, with 12 bases between. The CDR3 runs to 15 residues. The CDR3 DNA is TGCGCCAGCAGCCAGGGCGGGTACGACAAAAACATTCAGTACTTC. This translates into CASSQGGYDKNIQYF.

The gene calls are TRBV27 and TRBJ1-2, with 7 bases that match TRBD1. Germline CDR1 reads MNHEY; CDR2 reads SMNVEV (reference sequence). The CDR3 extends over 17 amino acids. Trimming at V came to 7 bases and at J to 3 bases, leaving 17 bases not matched to a gene. CDR3 nucleotides: TGTGCCAGCAAGGCAGGGGGTATCCGCGGGGGTGACTATGGCTACACCTTC. Protein product: CASKAGGIRGGDYGYTF.

J is TRBJ2-3 and V is TRBV10-1, with a possible D match to TRBD2 (6 bases). Germline V gene sequence: CDR1 WNHNN, CDR2 SYGVQD (reference sequence). This CDR3 is built from 14 residues. V was clipped by 2 bases and J by 7 bases, with 13 bases between them. The chain's CDR3 is CASSEASALNTQYF. The CDR3 DNA reads as TGCGCCAGCAGTGAGGCTAGCGCCTTAAATACGCAGTATTTT.

The table lists this clonotype with a few counts. The V call is TRBV11-1, the J call TRBJ2-2, with D possibly matching TRBD1 (5 bases). The CDR3 loop spans 14 amino acids. Looked up from germline, CDR1 is SGHAT and CDR2 is FQDESV (reference sequence). V was clipped by 3 bases and J by 2 bases, with 7 bases between them. CDR3 in amino acids: CASSLTANTGELFF. CDR3 in DNA: TGTGCCAGCAGCTTGACAGCAAACACCGGGGAGCTGTTTTTT.

CDR3 sequence (DNA): TGTGCTAGTGGTTCCTGGACATCTAGCACAGATACGCAGTATTTT. It yields the protein CASGSWTSSTDTQYF. The chain links TRBV12-5 to TRBJ2-3; maybe TRBD1 (5 bases). The CDR3 is 15 amino acids. Trimming cost V 4 bases and J 0 bases, with 11 bases left between them. Germline CDR1 LGHNT, CDR2 FRNRAP.

This clonotype was counted between two and nine times. The chain combines TRBV6-5 with TRBJ2-3, with 8 bases matching TRBD2. Germline-derived CDR1 and CDR2 are MNHEY and SVGAGI. V trimming: 7 bases; J trimming: 4 bases; junction bases outside the gene matches: 10. This CDR3 region has 15 residues. The CDR3 region has the DNA TGTGCCAGCACCCGACGGGGGGGCATATCAGATACGCAGTATTTT. Its translation is CASTRRGGISDTQYF.

The chain has TRBV7-2 and TRBJ1-1; D uncertain. Trimming shortened V by 4 bases and J by 8 bases, and 17 bases separated the two germline ends. Germline V lookup: CDR1 SGHTA, CDR2 FQGNSA. The CDR3 runs to 14 residues. This CDR3 is CASSSGFPHHEAFF. The CDR3 nucleotides read TGTGCCAGCAGCTCGGGATTTCCGCACCACGAAGCTTTCTTT.

This clonotype has a count of ten or more. This chain uses TRBV4-2 with TRBJ2-5; TRBD1 aligns across 7 bases. CDR3 length: 17 residues. V shed 4 bases and J 5 bases; nucleotides not matched to a gene: 16. Looked up from germline, CDR1 is LGHNA and CDR2 is YNFKEQ. CDR3 nucleotides: TGTGCCAGCAGCCTCCACCCCCGGGACAGCGCAGGGGAGACCCAGTACTTC. Amino acid sequence: CASSLHPRDSAGETQYF.

A few counts support this clonotype. The CDR3: CASSRGTANTEAFF. CDR3 bases: TGTGCCAGCAGCAGGGGGACCGCGAACACTGAAGCTTTCTTT. The V and J genes are TRBV7-2 and TRBJ1-1; tentative D call: TRBD1 (6 bases). With 5 bases removed from V and 1 base from J, the gap between germline ends came to 11 bases. The CDR3 is 14 amino acids. CDR1 SGHTA and CDR2 FQGNSA come from the germline V gene.

This clonotype was seen a handful of times. The chain couples TRBV3-1 to TRBJ2-5; possible D gene TRBD2, 6 bases. There are 16 residues in the CDR3. Germline V gene data show CDR1 as LGHDT and CDR2 as YNNKEL (reference sequence). V was shortened by 4 bases and J by 7 bases, with 22 bases between the two germline ends. The CDR3 loop is CASSPLYRDWLSTQYF. DNA of the CDR3: TGTGCCAGCAGCCCTCTGTACCGGGACTGGCTATCGACCCAGTACTTC.

A few counts support this clonotype. V gene TRBV5-4 combines with J gene TRBJ2-3; D is undetermined. Germline-derived CDR1 and CDR2 are SGHNT and YYREEE (reference sequence). The CDR3 loop spans 13 amino acids. Trimming removed 1 base at V and 4 bases at J, with 7 bases between. CDR3 bases: TGTGCCAGCAGCTTGAATCGCCCAGATACGCAGTATTTT. It translates to CASSLNRPDTQYF. Based on the CDR3 plus reference TRBV5-4 and TRBJ2-3, the full variable domain is ETGVTQSPTHLIKTRGQQVTLRCSSQSGHNTVSWYQQALGQGPQFIFQYYREEENGRGNFPPRFSGLQFPNYSSELNVNALELDDSALYLCASSLNRPDTQYFGPGTRLTVL.

This clonotype turned up a few times. This chain joins TRBV28 and TRBJ1-6, with D unclear. This CDR3 is built from 13 residues. V lost 7 bases, J lost 5 bases, and 9 bases lay in between. CDR1 is MDHEN and CDR2 is SYDVKM in the germline V gene. The CDR3 coding sequence is TGTGCCAGCAAGCGTACTGATAATTCACCCCTCCACTTT. Translation gives CASKRTDNSPLHF.

This clonotype has just a few counts. The genes are TRBV7-2 and TRBJ2-3; 10 positions agree with TRBD2. Trimming removed 5 bases from V and 11 bases from J; junction bases left unmatched: 13. The CDR3 is 15 residues long. Per germline, CDR1 SGHTA and CDR2 FQGNSA. The CDR3 loop is CASSPPGAGGRGQYF. As DNA, the CDR3 is TGTGCCAGCAGCCCCCCAGGAGCGGGGGGGCGGGGGCAGTATTTT.

This clonotype was detected ten times or more. J is TRBJ1-1 and V is TRBV27; no clear D gene. Trimming pared 3 bases from V and 5 bases from J, leaving 10 bases between. The V gene's germline CDR1 is MNHEY and CDR2 SMNVEV (reference sequence). This CDR3 spans 13 amino acids. CDR3 in amino acids: CASSFVGGTEAFF. CDR3 nucleotides: TGTGCCAGCAGTTTTGTAGGAGGGACTGAAGCTTTCTTT.

The genes are TRBV7-2 and TRBJ2-5; 11 bases line up with TRBD2. Germline CDR1 is SGHTA and CDR2 is FQGNSA. The CDR3 covers 18 residues. V lost 2 bases and J lost 1; bases outside the gene matches: 9. CDR3 residues: CASSLRPASGGSQETQYF. In nucleotides, the CDR3 is TGTGCCAGCAGCTTACGACCGGCTAGCGGGGGGTCCCAAGAGACCCAGTACTTC.

This clonotype has only a few counts. The chain links TRBV29-1 to TRBJ2-7, with D tentatively TRBD1 or TRBD2 (5 bases each). The CDR3 is 14 residues long. The germline CDR1 and CDR2 sequences are SQVTM and ANQGSEA. V was clipped by 3 bases and J by 0 bases, with 12 bases between them. CDR3 amino acids: CSVEGPLASYEQYV. As DNA, the CDR3 is TGCAGCGTTGAGGGACCCCTGGCCTCCTACGAGCAGTACGTC.

The rearrangement links TRBV12-3 or TRBV12-4 to TRBJ2-7; no clear D gene. This CDR3 has 12 amino acids. In DNA, the CDR3 is TGTGCCAGCAGTTTTAACACCTACGAGCACTACGTC. Its protein is CASSFNTYEHYV.

The rearrangement links TRBV7-9 to TRBJ1-4, with D possibly TRBD1 on 5 matching bases. Trimming stripped 0 bases from V and 10 bases from J, with 15 bases between. Germline V gives CDR1 SEHNR, CDR2 FQNEAQ (reference sequence). The CDR3 is made up of 15 amino acids. The CDR3 bases are TGTGCCAGCAGCTTAGCAGGGGATGTCCGCGGAAAACTGTTTTTT. Its translation is CASSLAGDVRGKLFF. The full variable domain, completed using reference TRBV7-9 and TRBJ1-4, is DTGVSQNPRHKITKRGQNVTFRCDPISEHNRLYWYRQTLGQGPEFLTYFQNEAQLEKSRLLSDRFSAERPKGSFSTLEIQRTEQGDSAMYLCASSLAGDVRGKLFFGSGTQLSVL.

The table lists this clonotype with a few counts. The rearrangement joins TRBV24-1 to TRBJ2-5; D is perhaps TRBD1 (6 bases). CDR3 length: 13 residues. V gave up 9 bases and J gave up 0 bases, with 10 bases separating them. From germline, CDR1 is KGHDR and CDR2 SFDVKD. CDR3 nucleotides: TGTGCCACCCGCTGGGACAACCAAGAGACCCAGTACTTC. Its protein product is CATRWDNQETQYF.

This clonotype was observed a few times. The V call is TRBV7-9, the J call TRBJ2-7, with TRBD2 as a possible D gene (6 bases). V lost 3 bases, J lost 3 bases, and 12 bases lay in between. The CDR3 has 14 residues. Looked up from germline, CDR1 is SEHNR and CDR2 is FQNEAQ (reference sequence). CDR3 residues: CASSFLGGDYEQYV. The DNA for the CDR3 is TGTGCCAGCAGCTTTCTGGGGGGAGACTACGAGCAGTACGTC.

This clonotype was counted at least ten times. The chain uses TRBV7-2 and TRBJ2-7, with 10 positions matching TRBD2. This CDR3 is 15 amino acids long. CDR1 and CDR2 from the germline V gene are SGHTA and FQGNSA. V shed 4 bases and J 3 bases; nucleotides not matched to a gene: 6. DNA for the CDR3: TGTGCCAGCAGCTCAACTAGCGGGGCTTTCTACGAGCAGTACTTC. Protein: CASSSTSGAFYEQYF.

This clonotype was detected only a few times. The chain links TRBV4-1 to TRBJ2-3; no clear D. Trimming stripped 6 bases from V and 2 bases from J, with 9 bases between. Germline assignment: CDR1 MGHRA and CDR2 YSYEKL. The CDR3 covers 13 residues. As DNA, the CDR3 is TGCGCCAGCAGACCACACCCCACAGATACGCAGTATTTT. Protein: CASRPHPTDTQYF.

The chain couples TRBV5-1 to TRBJ2-2; 11 bases are a match to TRBD2. The length of the CDR3 is 17 residues. The germline V gene has CDR1 SGHRS and CDR2 YFSETQ. V lost 4 bases to trimming and J lost 6 bases; unmatched junction nucleotides: 11. The CDR3 DNA follows: TGCGCCAGCAGCGGTCGCCTAGCGGGGGGATCCGCCGGGGAGCTGTTTTTT. It codes for CASSGRLAGGSAGELFF.

This clonotype was detected ten times or more. The CDR3 protein is CASSFGIVWADGNYEQYF. Written as DNA, the CDR3 is TGTGCCAGCAGTTTTGGAATAGTGTGGGCAGATGGAAACTACGAGCAGTACTTC. The rearrangement links TRBV12-3 or TRBV12-4 to TRBJ2-7; the D is unclear. V shed 3 bases and J shed 3 bases, with 24 bases lying between them. The CDR3 length is 18 residues.

Concerning this clonotype: Likely a read error: the CDR3 ends without its conserved phenylalanine or tryptophan. The V call is TRBV20-1, the J call TRBJ2-3; no definite D call. CDR3 length equals 11 residues. Between the trimmed V and J ends, which lost 3 bases and 6 bases, there was a span of 7 bases. The germline gives CDR1 DFQATT, CDR2 SNEGSKA (reference sequence). CDR3 residues: CSASKGDTQYL. In DNA form, the CDR3 reads TGCAGTGCTAGTAAAGGGGATACGCAGTATCTT.

The rearrangement joins TRBV14 to TRBJ2-3; D ambiguous. Germline assignment: CDR1 SGHDN and CDR2 FVKESK. The length of the CDR3 is 14 residues. V was clipped by 4 bases and J by 2 bases, with 10 bases between them. The CDR3 DNA reads TGTGCCAGCAGCCTGCGTACCCACACAGATACGCAGTATTTT. It is translated as CASSLRTHTDTQYF.